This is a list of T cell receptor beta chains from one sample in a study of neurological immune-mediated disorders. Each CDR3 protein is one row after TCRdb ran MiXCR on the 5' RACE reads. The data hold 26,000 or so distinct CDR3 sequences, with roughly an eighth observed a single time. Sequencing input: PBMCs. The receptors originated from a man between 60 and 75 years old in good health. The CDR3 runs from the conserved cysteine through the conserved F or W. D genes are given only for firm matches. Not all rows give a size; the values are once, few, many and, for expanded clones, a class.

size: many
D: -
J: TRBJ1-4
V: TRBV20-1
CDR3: CSATSIWEKLFF
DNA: TGCAGTGCTACTTCGATTTGGGAAAAACTGTTTTTT

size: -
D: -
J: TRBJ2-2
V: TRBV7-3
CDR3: CSSSFGWTGELFF
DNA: TGTTCCAGCAGCTTCGGCTGGACCGGGGAGCTGTTTTTT

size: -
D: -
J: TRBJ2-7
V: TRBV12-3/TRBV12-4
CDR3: CARRRDISYEQYF
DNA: TGTGCCAGGAGAAGGGACATCAGCTACGAGCAGTACTTC

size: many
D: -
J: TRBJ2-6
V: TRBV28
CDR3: CASSFFISGANVLTF
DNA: TGTGCCAGCAGTTTTTTCATCTCTGGGGCCAACGTCCTGACTTTC

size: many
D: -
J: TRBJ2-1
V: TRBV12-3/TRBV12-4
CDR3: CASSFRAGASYNEQFF
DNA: TGTGCCAGCAGTTTTCGGGCAGGGGCCTCATACAATGAGCAGTTCTTC

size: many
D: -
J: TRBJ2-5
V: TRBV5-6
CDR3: CASSGVVETQYF
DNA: TGTGCCAGCTCCGGGGTAGTGGAGACCCAGTACTTC

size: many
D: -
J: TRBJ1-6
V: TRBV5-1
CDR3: CASSLVAGEGESPLHF
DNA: TGCGCCAGCAGCTTGGTTGCGGGGGAAGGAGAGTCACCCCTCCACTTT

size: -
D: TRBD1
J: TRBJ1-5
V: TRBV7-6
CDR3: CASSSTGDGVQPQHF
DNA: TGTGCCAGCAGCTCGACAGGGGATGGGGTTCAGCCCCAGCATTTT

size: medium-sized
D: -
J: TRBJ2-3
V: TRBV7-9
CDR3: CASGIEVSTDTQYF
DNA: TGTGCCAGCGGGATTGAAGTTAGCACAGATACGCAGTATTTT

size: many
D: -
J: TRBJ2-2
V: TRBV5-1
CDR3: CASSSRAGVNTGELFF
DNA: TGCGCCAGCAGCTCTAGAGCCGGGGTGAACACCGGGGAGCTGTTTTTT

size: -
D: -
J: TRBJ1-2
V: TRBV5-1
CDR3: CASSLRVLNCGYTF
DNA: TGCGCCAGCAGCTTGAGGGTTCTTAACTGTGGCTACACCTTC

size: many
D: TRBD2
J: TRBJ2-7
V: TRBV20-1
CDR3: CSASRAGGWYEQYF
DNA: TGCAGTGCTAGTAGGGCGGGAGGGTGGTACGAGCAGTACTTC

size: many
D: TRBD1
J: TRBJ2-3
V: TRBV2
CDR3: CASSDFGTGIDTQYF
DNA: TGTGCCAGCAGTGATTTCGGGACAGGGATAGATACGCAGTATTTT

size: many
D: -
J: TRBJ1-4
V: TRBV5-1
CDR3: CASSFGTGTSNEKLFF
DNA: TGCGCCAGCAGCTTTGGGACCGGGACAAGCAATGAAAAACTGTTTTTT

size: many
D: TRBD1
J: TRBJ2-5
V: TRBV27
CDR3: CASSYDRGLKTQYF
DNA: TGTGCCAGCAGTTACGACAGGGGACTGAAGACCCAGTACTTC

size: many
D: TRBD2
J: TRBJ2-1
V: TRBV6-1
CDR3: CASRGGAGASYNEQFF
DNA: TGTGCCAGCAGGGGGGGAGCGGGGGCCTCCTACAATGAGCAGTTCTTC

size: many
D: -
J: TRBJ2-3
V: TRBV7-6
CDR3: CASSSFGATDTQYF
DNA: TGTGCCAGCAGCTCATTCGGGGCGACAGATACGCAGTATTTT

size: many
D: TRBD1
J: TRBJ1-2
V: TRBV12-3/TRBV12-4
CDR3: CASRRLGQGASGYTF
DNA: TGTGCCAGCAGACGACTCGGACAGGGGGCAAGTGGCTACACCTTC

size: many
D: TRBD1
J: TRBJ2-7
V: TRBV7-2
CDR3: CASSSGQAGYEQYF
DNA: TGTGCCAGCAGCTCGGGACAGGCCGGCTACGAGCAGTACTTC

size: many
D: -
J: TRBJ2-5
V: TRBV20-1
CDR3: CSCSLQETQYF
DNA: TGCTCTTGCAGCCTACAAGAGACCCAGTACTTC

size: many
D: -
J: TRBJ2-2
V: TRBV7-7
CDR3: CASSTDNTGELFF
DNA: TGTGCCAGCAGCACGGACAACACCGGGGAGCTGTTTTTT

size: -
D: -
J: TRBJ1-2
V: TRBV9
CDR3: CASVDPGYNYGYTF
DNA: TGTGCCAGCGTAGATCCAGGGTACAACTATGGCTACACCTTC

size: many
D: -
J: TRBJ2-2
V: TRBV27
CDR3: CASSHKGVTGELFF
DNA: TGTGCCAGCAGCCACAAAGGGGTTACCGGGGAGCTGTTTTTT

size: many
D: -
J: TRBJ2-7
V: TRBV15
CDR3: CATSRDPQGIYEQYF
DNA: TGTGCCACCAGCAGAGATCCACAGGGAATCTACGAGCAGTACTTC

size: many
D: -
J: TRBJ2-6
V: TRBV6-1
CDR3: CASSVTRGGSGANVLTF
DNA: TGTGCCAGCAGTGTAACAAGGGGGGGCTCTGGGGCCAACGTCCTGACTTTC

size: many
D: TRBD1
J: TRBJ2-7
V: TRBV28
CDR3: CASRATGGYLYEQYF
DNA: TGTGCCAGCAGAGCAACAGGGGGCTATCTCTACGAGCAGTACTTC

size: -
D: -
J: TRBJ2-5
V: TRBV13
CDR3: CASSLRLEETQYF
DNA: TGTGCCAGCAGCTTAAGGCTAGAAGAGACCCAGTACTTC

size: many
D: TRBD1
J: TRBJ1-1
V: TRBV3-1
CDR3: CASSSDRPNTEAFF
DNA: TGTGCCAGCAGCTCGGACAGGCCGAACACTGAAGCTTTCTTT

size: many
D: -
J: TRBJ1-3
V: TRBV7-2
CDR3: CASSPGGTNSGNTIYF
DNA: TGTGCCAGCAGCCCAGGAGGGACAAACTCTGGAAACACCATATATTTT

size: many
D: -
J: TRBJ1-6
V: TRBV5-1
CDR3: CASSLAGQGFSPLHF
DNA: TGCGCCAGCAGCTTGGCGGGTCAGGGTTTTTCACCCCTCCACTTT

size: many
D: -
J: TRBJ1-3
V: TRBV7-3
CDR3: CASSLSAHSGNTIYF
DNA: TGTGCCAGCAGCTTATCCGCGCACTCTGGAAACACCATATATTTT

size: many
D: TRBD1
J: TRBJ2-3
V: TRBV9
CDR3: CASSVQTGFTDTQYF
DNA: TGTGCCAGCAGCGTACAGACAGGGTTCACAGATACGCAGTATTTT

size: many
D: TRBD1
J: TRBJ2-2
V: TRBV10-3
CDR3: CATRDRETGELFF
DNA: TGTGCCACCAGGGACAGAGAAACCGGGGAGCTGTTTTTT

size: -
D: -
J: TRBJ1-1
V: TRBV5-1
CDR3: CASSLGHRDTEAFF
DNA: TGCGCCAGCAGCTTGGGACACCGGGACACTGAAGCTTTCTTT

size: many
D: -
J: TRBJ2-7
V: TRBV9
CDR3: CASSEQGLPYEQYF
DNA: TGTGCCAGCAGCGAACAGGGTCTTCCTTACGAGCAGTACTTC

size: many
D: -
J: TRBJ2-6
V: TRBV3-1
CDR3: CASSPLPSGANVLTF
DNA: TGTGCCAGCAGCCCCCTCCCATCTGGGGCCAACGTCCTGACTTTC

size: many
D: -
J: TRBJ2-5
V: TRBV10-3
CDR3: CAISEGGRLRETQYF
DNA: TGTGCCATCAGTGAGGGAGGACGTCTCCGGGAGACCCAGTACTTC

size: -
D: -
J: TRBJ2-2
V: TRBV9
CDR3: CASSARAGDTGELIF
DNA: TGTGCCAGCAGCGCCAGGGCCGGGGACACCGGGGAGCTGATTTTT

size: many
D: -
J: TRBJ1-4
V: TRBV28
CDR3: CASSPPRSFFLNEKLFF
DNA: TGTGCCAGCAGTCCCCCCCGCAGTTTCTTTCTTAATGAAAAACTGTTTTTT

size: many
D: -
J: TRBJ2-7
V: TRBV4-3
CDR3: CASSPDRAYEQYF
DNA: TGCGCCAGCAGCCCGGACAGAGCCTACGAGCAGTACTTC

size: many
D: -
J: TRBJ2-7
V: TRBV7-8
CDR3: CASSFEVAEQYF
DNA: TGTGCCAGCAGCTTCGAAGTCGCCGAGCAGTACTTC

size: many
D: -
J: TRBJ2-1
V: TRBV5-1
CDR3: CASSLAGALYNEQFF
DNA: TGCGCCAGCAGCTTGGCCGGGGCCCTTTACAATGAGCAGTTCTTC

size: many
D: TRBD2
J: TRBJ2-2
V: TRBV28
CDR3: CASSRLALNTGELFF
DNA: TGTGCCAGCAGCCGACTAGCCCTTAACACCGGGGAGCTGTTTTTT

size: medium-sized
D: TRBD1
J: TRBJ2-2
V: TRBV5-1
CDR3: CASSLSRGRATGELFF
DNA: TGCGCCAGCAGCTTGTCTAGGGGGCGCGCCACCGGGGAGCTGTTTTTT

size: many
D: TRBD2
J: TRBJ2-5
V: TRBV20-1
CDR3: CSVWTSGEETQYF
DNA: TGCAGTGTTTGGACTAGCGGGGAAGAGACCCAGTACTTC

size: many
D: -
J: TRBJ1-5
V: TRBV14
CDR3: CASSGRGVDQPQHF
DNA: TGTGCCAGCAGCGGTAGGGGGGTTGATCAGCCCCAGCATTTT